This is a list of T cell receptor beta chains from one sample in a study of OX40 agonist ivuxolimab in advanced cancers. Repertoires were generated with immunoSEQ multiplex PCR, while TCRdb's copy carries only in-frame clones and drops some. The repertoire has more than 15,000 clones, roughly 69% of them found once; the top ten carry roughly 32%. Sequencing used CD4+ or CD8+ T cells sorted from blood, obtained in a trial of the OX40 agonist ivuxolimab. These receptors came from an adult with an advanced solid tumor such as melanoma, head and neck, liver or kidney cancer. Both conserved end residues are part of each CDR3. A D gene is named only where the DNA matches it firmly. Not all rows give a size; the values are once, few, many and, for expanded clones, a class.

clone_size j_call d_call v_call cdr3_nt cdr3_aa
few TRBJ2-2 - TRBV5-6 TGTGCCAGCAGCTGGGGAGTGGAGCTGTTTTTT CASSWGVELFF
- TRBJ1-4 - TRBV15 TGTGCCACCAGCAGAGATGCGGACGACGCAACTAATGAAAAACTGTTTTTT CATSRDADDATNEKLFF
- TRBJ2-2 - TRBV7-9 TGTGCCAGCAGCTTATTGGACGGTTCGAACACCGGGGAGCTGTTTTTT CASSLLDGSNTGELFF
- TRBJ2-2 TRBD2 TRBV4-3 TGCGCCAGCAGCCGCCTACTAGCGGGGGGCGGGGCGAACACCGGGGAGCTGTTTTTT CASSRLLAGGGANTGELFF
once TRBJ2-3 TRBD2 TRBV15 TGTGCCACCAGCCAAGGACTAGCGGGAGGAATAGATACGCAGTATTTT CATSQGLAGGIDTQYF
- TRBJ2-5 TRBD1 TRBV25-1 TGTGCCAGCAGTGAAGGGACAGGGATTGAGACCCAGTACTTC CASSEGTGIETQYF
few TRBJ2-2 - TRBV4-2 TGTGCCAGCAGCCAAGATCTAGGGGGGCGGTTAATTCCCGGGGAGCTGTTTTTT CASSQDLGGRLIPGELFF
- TRBJ1-1 - TRBV10-2 TGCGCCAGCAGTGCGGGACACCTAAAGCCGTCTGAAGCTTTCTTT CASSAGHLKPSEAFF
- TRBJ1-2 - TRBV2 TGTGCCAGCAGTGATTGGACAGAAGATTATGGCTACACCTTC CASSDWTEDYGYTF
few TRBJ1-2 - TRBV27 TGTGCCAGCAGTTTCTCCGAGGACAGAGCTAATGGCTACACCTTC CASSFSEDRANGYTF
- TRBJ1-3 - TRBV6-6 TGTGCCAGCAGTTACGAGGACAGCTACTCTGGAAACACCATATATTTT CASSYEDSYSGNTIYF
- TRBJ1-1 - TRBV2 TGTGCCAGCAGTGAAACGGCAGGGCGGGTTACCGAAGCTTTCTTT CASSETAGRVTEAFF
once TRBJ1-4 - TRBV11-2 TGTGCCAGCAGCCGGACAAGCCGTAATGAAAAACTGTTTTTT CASSRTSRNEKLFF
- TRBJ2-2 TRBD1 TRBV9 TGTGCCAGCAGCCTATGGACAGGGGACGGGGAGCTGTTTTTT CASSLWTGDGELFF
once TRBJ2-7 - TRBV2 TGTGCCAGCAGTACCTGGACGGGAACCTACGAGCAGTACTTC CASSTWTGTYEQYF
- TRBJ2-3 - TRBV7-9 TGTGCCAGCAGCCTAGGGTTCGCTTTACTCACAGATACGCAGTATTTT CASSLGFALLTDTQYF
- TRBJ2-7 - TRBV29-1 TGCAGCGTTGTGCTTAGTCTGCACGAGCAGTACTTC CSVVLSLHEQYF
- TRBJ1-1 - TRBV5-6 TGTGCCAGCAGCCTGCTGGGGGGGCGTCGGGCCCAGGGCACTGAAGCTTTCTTT CASSLLGGRRAQGTEAFF
- TRBJ2-3 - TRBV28 TGTGCCACCAAAGGTACGGTCAGGAAGACAGATACGCAGTATTTT CATKGTVRKTDTQYF
- TRBJ1-2 - TRBV6-5 TGTGCCAGCAGTTACTCATTCCCGGACGGGGATGGCTACACCTTC CASSYSFPDGDGYTF
- TRBJ1-2 - TRBV29-1 TGCAGCGTTGAAGATTACCAGGGTCATTGGTATGGCTACACCTTC CSVEDYQGHWYGYTF
few TRBJ2-1 - TRBV14 TGTGCCAGCAGCCTGGTACCCGGCAATGAGCAGTTCTTC CASSLVPGNEQFF
- TRBJ1-1 - TRBV15 TGTGCCACCAGCAGGCGCAGGGAGACAGTTGAAGCTTTCTTT CATSRRRETVEAFF
- TRBJ2-1 - TRBV4-3 TGCGCCAGCAGCCAAGACCCCCTCGGGGCAAAGGAGCAGTTCTTC CASSQDPLGAKEQFF
- TRBJ1-4 - TRBV15 TGTGCCACCAGCAGACCGCGGCTGCGGGGAGGGGAAAAACTGTTTTTT CATSRPRLRGGEKLFF
- TRBJ2-7 TRBD2 TRBV7-9 TGTGCCAGCGCCAACGGGGGGGCCGCCTCCTACGAGCAGTACTTC CASANGGAASYEQYF
- TRBJ2-7 - TRBV7-9 TGTGCCAGCAGCTCGCGAGGGTACGAGCAGTACTTC CASSSRGYEQYF
- TRBJ2-4 - TRBV11-2 TGTGCCAGCAGCGGGTCAGCAGGAACCAAAAACATTCAGTACTTC CASSGSAGTKNIQYF
- TRBJ1-2 - TRBV19 TGTGCCAGTGTCCCAGGCTCCAGGACTAACTATGGCTACACCTTC CASVPGSRTNYGYTF
- TRBJ2-5 - TRBV15 TGTGCCACCAGCAGAGAAGGGGGTTCAGAGACCCAGTACTTC CATSREGGSETQYF
- TRBJ2-1 TRBD2 TRBV14 TGTGCCAGCAGCCAAGGCTCGGGGGAGGGTGAGCAGTTCTTC CASSQGSGEGEQFF
- TRBJ2-7 TRBD2 TRBV13 TGTGCCAGCAGCTTGCTAGCGGGACCCCTCGAGCAGTACTTC CASSLLAGPLEQYF
- TRBJ2-7 - TRBV19 TGTGCCAGTAGTATACAGTTTGGGGGCTACGAGCAGTACTTC CASSIQFGGYEQYF
- TRBJ2-7 - TRBV6-5 TGTGCCAGCAGCCCCGGACCCCTTTACGAGCAGTACTTC CASSPGPLYEQYF
- TRBJ2-7 - TRBV18 TGTGCCAGCTCACCAGGACCCCGCTACGAGCAGTACTTC CASSPGPRYEQYF
- TRBJ1-2 TRBD1 TRBV10-3 TGTGCCATCAGCCCTGAGGGGGCTAGGGTGGCCTACACCTTC CAISPEGARVAYTF
- TRBJ1-4 - TRBV6-6 TGTGCCAGCAGCCTACAGGTTGGCGTCCGAAAACTGTTTTTT CASSLQVGVRKLFF
- TRBJ1-5 - TRBV19 TGTGCCAGTACTCCAGGGAATCAGCCCCAGCATTTT CASTPGNQPQHF
- TRBJ2-5 TRBD1 TRBV29-1 TGCAGCGACACAGGGGGCTTCGAGACCCAGTACTTC CSDTGGFETQYF
large TRBJ2-2 - TRBV6-4 TGTGCCAGCAGTGAGGGGGACGGTTCGAACACCGGGGAGCTGTTTTTT CASSEGDGSNTGELFF
few TRBJ1-4 - TRBV7-9 TGTGCCAGCAGCCCATACGGCACTGAAAAACTGTTTTTT CASSPYGTEKLFF
- TRBJ2-7 TRBD1 TRBV15 TGTGCCACCAGCAGGGGACAGGGGACCTACGAGCAGTACTTC CATSRGQGTYEQYF
- TRBJ1-5 - TRBV9 TGTGCCAGCAGCGCACATCAGCCCCAGCATTTT CASSAHQPQHF
- TRBJ1-1 - TRBV7-9 TGTGCCAGCAGCTCTAGTATTAACACTGAAGCTTTCTTT CASSSSINTEAFF
- TRBJ2-1 TRBD2 TRBV15 TGTGCCACCAGCAGACCAACTAGCGGGCCAAACAATGAGCAGTTCTTC CATSRPTSGPNNEQFF
- TRBJ2-1 TRBD2 TRBV9 TGTGCCAGCAGCGTAGAGGTAGCGGGGGGCTACAATGAGCAGTTCTTC CASSVEVAGGYNEQFF
- TRBJ2-3 - TRBV29-1 TGCAGCGCCCAGGTTAGCACAGATACGCAGTATTTT CSAQVSTDTQYF
- TRBJ1-4 TRBD1 TRBV6-5 TGTGCCAGCAGACCGACAGGGGGTAATGAAAAACTGTTTTTT CASRPTGGNEKLFF
few TRBJ1-1 - TRBV5-1 TGCGCCAGCAGCTTCGGGTGGGGCACTGAAGCTTTCTTT CASSFGWGTEAFF
- TRBJ1-3 - TRBV11-2 TGTGCCAGCAGTTCCATCTTGCCCTCTGGAAACACCATATATTTT CASSSILPSGNTIYF
- TRBJ2-7 - TRBV15 TGTGCCACCAGCAGAGGGGTCTACGAGCAGTACTTC CATSRGVYEQYF
- TRBJ2-1 - TRBV28 TGTGCCAGCACCCTGGGGGGATATGGTGAGCAGTTCTTC CASTLGGYGEQFF
- TRBJ2-7 - TRBV4-3 TGCGCCAGCAGCCGGTATTCTGATTCCTACGAGCAGTACTTC CASSRYSDSYEQYF
few TRBJ1-3 TRBD1 TRBV15 TGTGCCACCAGCATCCAGGGGGCTGGAAACACCATATATTTT CATSIQGAGNTIYF
- TRBJ1-2 TRBD1 TRBV2 TGTGCCAGCAGTGAAGAAGACCAGACAGGGGGGAACTATGGCTACACCTTC CASSEEDQTGGNYGYTF
- TRBJ2-5 - TRBV7-2 TGTGCCAGCAGCTTAACCGGGGGCGAAGGGGAGACCCAGTACTTC CASSLTGGEGETQYF